This record concerns one T cell receptor (beta chain) sequence. This specimen comes from a study of T cell changes during pregnancy in multiple sclerosis. V lost 4 bases and J 9 bases, leaving 16 bases between the germline ends. Germline CDR1 SGHTA, CDR2 FQGNSA. CDR3 length: 14 amino acids. Method: immunoSEQ multiplex PCR; TCRdb's copy keeps in-frame clones and lacks some. The table shows fewer than 50,000 clones, with approximately 94% occurring only once. The chain recombines TRBV7-2 with TRBJ2-1, with a tentative D call TRBD2 (5 bases). This clonotype was sampled from a female donor with multiple sclerosis, enrolled in a pregnancy study. This sample comprised CD4+ T cells from peripheral blood mononuclear cells, obtained in the third trimester of pregnancy. The CDR3 DNA follows: TGTGCCAGCAGCTCCTCCCCTATCGGAGGTGAGCAGTTCTTC. Amino acid sequence: CASSSSPIGGEQFF.